What follows are 20 T cell receptor beta chains derived from one specimen sequenced in a study of OX40 agonist ivuxolimab in advanced cancers. The assay was immunoSEQ multiplex PCR, and TCRdb's table has in-frame clones only and misses some. The sample has 9,500 to 10,000 clones; around three fifths are singletons. Specimen: CD4+ or CD8+ T cells sorted from blood, collected in a trial of the OX40 agonist ivuxolimab. These receptor sequences come from an adult with an advanced solid tumor such as melanoma, head and neck, liver or kidney cancer.

J is TRBJ1-1 and V is TRBV14; D gene unclear. The CDR3 extends over 11 amino acids. The V and J ends lost 4 bases and 8 bases respectively, with 8 bases between them. Germline V gene data show CDR1 as SGHDN and CDR2 as FVKESK. CDR3 bases: TGTGCCAGCAGCCCAGGACTAGAAGCTTTCTTT. Its protein product is CASSPGLEAFF.

The chain couples TRBV27 to TRBJ2-1; D ambiguous. The V end was cut by 3 bases, the J end by 5 bases, with 11 bases between. Germline CDR1 and CDR2: MNHEY and SMNVEV (reference sequence). This CDR3 comprises 14 residues. CDR3 sequence reads: CASSLTDGNNEQFF. The CDR3 nucleotides read TGTGCCAGCAGTTTGACGGACGGAAACAATGAGCAGTTCTTC.

The gene calls are TRBV28 and TRBJ2-1, with 13 bases matching TRBD2. CDR3 size: 18 residues. The junction had 10 bases not matched to a gene; V was cut back by 6 bases and J by 2 bases. Germline V gene lookup returns CDR1 MDHEN and CDR2 SYDVKM. CDR3 region: CASSPEVTSGGPYNEQFF. Here the CDR3 DNA reads TGTGCCAGCAGCCCTGAGGTGACTAGCGGGGGGCCCTACAATGAGCAGTTCTTC.

The CDR3 reads CASSASTGFYEQYF. The CDR3 DNA reads TGTGCCAGCAGTGCCTCGACAGGGTTCTACGAGCAGTACTTC. The rearrangement links TRBV6-1 to TRBJ2-7; 7 nucleotides match TRBD1. After removal of 4 bases from V and 3 bases from J, the junction contained 6 bases not matched to a gene. This CDR3 is built from 14 residues. Germline assignment: CDR1 MNHNS and CDR2 SASEGT.

V gene TRBV2 combines with J gene TRBJ2-7, with TRBD2 identical over 7 bases. Germline CDR1 is SNHLY and CDR2 is FYNNEI. The CDR3 is 17 residues long. V lost 1 base to trimming and J lost 0 bases; unmatched junction nucleotides: 9. The CDR3 coding sequence is TGTGCCAGCAGTGAAGTGAGGCCCGGACTAGACTCCTACGAGCAGTACTTC. As protein: CASSEVRPGLDSYEQYF.

The V and J genes are TRBV28 and TRBJ2-3; 11 nucleotides agree with TRBD2. Germline values: CDR1 MDHEN, CDR2 SYDVKM. The V gene end was trimmed by 8 bases and the J gene end by 5 bases; junction bases not matched to a gene: 27. There are 21 residues in the CDR3. The CDR3 DNA reads TGTGCCAGCTCCCTGGGGGTCACCCGAGAACTAGCGGGAGACGTGAGAGATACGCAGTATTTT. Residues: CASSLGVTRELAGDVRDTQYF.

This clone was observed a few times. The chain joins TRBV7-9 to TRBJ1-2; 7 positions match TRBD1. The ends lost 7 bases at V and 6 bases at J; junction bases unmatched: 11. The germline V gene encodes CDR1 SEHNR and CDR2 FQNEAQ (reference sequence). CDR3 length: 14 amino acids. The CDR3 loop is CASTSSRTGNGYTF. The CDR3 coding sequence is TGTGCCAGCACCTCTTCCAGGACAGGCAATGGCTACACCTTC.

The chain combines TRBV28 with TRBJ1-5; maybe TRBD1 (6 bases). The CDR3 loop spans 15 amino acids. The germline gives CDR1 MDHEN, CDR2 SYDVKM. With 5 bases removed from V and 1 base from J, the gap between germline ends came to 12 bases. DNA for the CDR3: TGTGCCAGCAGTCCCGGGACATCCAGCAATCAGCCCCAGCATTTT. Its translation is CASSPGTSSNQPQHF.

The chain is built from TRBV2 and TRBJ2-7; no definite D call. The CDR3 covers 13 residues. Germline CDR1 reads SNHLY; CDR2 reads FYNNEI. Deletions cut 0 bases from V and 3 bases from J, with 6 bases between. This CDR3 reads CASSEASSYEQYF. CDR3 nucleotides: TGTGCCAGCAGTGAAGCCTCTAGCTACGAGCAGTACTTC. The full variable domain, with the rest looked up from reference TRBV2 and TRBJ2-7, is EPEVTQTPSHQVTQMGQEVILRCVPISNHLYFYWYRQILGQKVEFLVSFYNNEISEKSEIFDDQFSVERPDGSNFTLKIRSTKLEDSAMYFCASSEASSYEQYFGPGTRLTVT.

This clone occurred once. A much larger clone differs by one base, so this may be a read error. The chain combines TRBV6-1 with TRBJ2-7; D is unclear. Germline CDR1 and CDR2: MNHNS and SASEGT. Trimming pared 10 bases from V and 1 base from J, leaving 14 bases between. CDR3 length: 13 residues. DNA of the CDR3: TGTGCCACCCTTCTCGGAAATTCCTACGAGCAGTACTTC. The encoded protein is CATLLGNSYEQYF.

The J gene is TRBJ1-1, the V gene TRBV27; no firm D call. Germline-derived CDR1 and CDR2 are MNHEY and SMNVEV (reference sequence). The V end lost 2 bases, the J end lost 1 base, and 5 bases lay between the germline ends. The CDR3 loop spans 13 amino acids. The CDR3 loop is CASSLGSNTEAFF. The CDR3 bases are TGTGCCAGCAGTTTAGGGTCGAACACTGAAGCTTTCTTT.

This clone was observed a handful of times. The chain links TRBV6-5 to TRBJ1-1, with TRBD1 matching 8 bases. This CDR3 spans 13 amino acids. Germline CDR1 MNHEY, CDR2 SVGAGI. With V trimmed by 0 bases and J by 10 bases, 4 bases remained unmatched. For the CDR3, the DNA is TGTGCCAGCAGTTACTCGACTGGACAGGGAGCTTTCTTT. Residues: CASSYSTGQGAFF.

The genes are TRBV9 and TRBJ1-3; 8 bases align to TRBD1. V lost 3 bases and J lost 2; bases outside the gene matches: 4. CDR1 is SGDLS, CDR2 YYNGEE, per germline. CDR3 size: 15 residues. The CDR3 sequence: CASSGLTGAGNTIYF. The DNA of the CDR3 is TGTGCCAGCAGCGGGTTGACAGGGGCTGGAAACACCATATATTTT.

The genes are TRBV4-1 and TRBJ2-7; D ambiguous. Per the germline V gene, CDR1 is MGHRA and CDR2 is YSYEKL. Trimming cost V 2 bases and J 3 bases, with 14 bases left between them. The CDR3 extends over 15 amino acids. In nucleotides, the CDR3 is TGCGCCAGCAGCCAATTGTTCACGCCGGACTACGAGCAGTACTTC. This encodes CASSQLFTPDYEQYF.

This clone was seen a few times. The germline gene is not matched at one end of the junction; a read error may be the cause. This chain uses TRBV7-7 with TRBJ2-2; possible D gene TRBD2, 6 bases. Per the germline V gene, CDR1 is SSHAT and CDR2 is FNYEAQ (reference sequence). CDR3 length: 13 amino acids. CDR3 DNA sequence: TGTGCTAGCAGCTTCGGCGGGGACGGGGAGCTGTTTTTT. As protein: CASSFGGDGELFF.

The rearrangement joins TRBV27 to TRBJ1-1; D ambiguous. The V end was cut by 3 bases, the J end by 2 bases, with 10 bases between. Germline values: CDR1 MNHEY, CDR2 SMNVEV (reference sequence). This CDR3 has 14 residues. The CDR3 sequence: CASSLEALNTEAFF. The CDR3 region has the DNA TGTGCCAGCAGTTTGGAGGCTTTAAACACTGAAGCTTTCTTT.

This chain connects TRBV2 to TRBJ2-7; D ambiguous. V was clipped by 5 bases and J by 3 bases, with 8 bases between them. CDR3 length: 12 residues. From germline, CDR1 is SNHLY and CDR2 FYNNEI. In DNA form, the CDR3 reads TGTGCCAGCAGTCCCAGCAGCTACGAGCAGTACTTC. Translation: CASSPSSYEQYF.

The chain couples TRBV10-3 to TRBJ1-5, with 9 bases matching TRBD1. The CDR3 length is 14 residues. The junction had 10 bases not matched to a gene; V was cut back by 10 bases and J by 6 bases. CDR1 ENHRY and CDR2 SYGVKD come from the germline V gene. CDR3 nucleotides: TGTGCCAGTTGGGGGGGACAGGGACTTCAGCCCCAGCATTTT. This codes for CASWGGQGLQPQHF.

The chain carries TRBV14 and TRBJ2-7; TRBD1 agrees at 8 bases. The trim removed 3 bases at V and 7 bases at J, leaving 11 bases unmatched. The CDR3 is made up of 15 amino acids. Germline V CDR1 and CDR2: SGHDN, FVKESK. The CDR3, as DNA: TGTGCCAGCAGCCATCATGGACAGGGCGAATGGGAGCAGTACTTC. This codes for CASSHHGQGEWEQYF.

The chain carries TRBV29-1 and TRBJ1-1; D gene unclear. There are 12 residues in the CDR3. Trimming removed 3 bases at V and 0 bases at J, with 5 bases between. CDR1 and CDR2 (germline): SQVTM, ANQGSEA. CDR3 sequence reads: CSVDVMNTEAFF. The DNA of the CDR3 is TGCAGCGTTGATGTGATGAACACTGAAGCTTTCTTT. Supplemented by reference TRBV29-1 and TRBJ1-1, the full variable domain reads SAVISQKPSRDICQRGTSLTIQCQVDSQVTMMFWYRQQPGQSLTLIATANQGSEATYESGFVIDKFPISRPNLTFSTLTVSNMSPEDSSIYLCSVDVMNTEAFFGQGTRLTVV.